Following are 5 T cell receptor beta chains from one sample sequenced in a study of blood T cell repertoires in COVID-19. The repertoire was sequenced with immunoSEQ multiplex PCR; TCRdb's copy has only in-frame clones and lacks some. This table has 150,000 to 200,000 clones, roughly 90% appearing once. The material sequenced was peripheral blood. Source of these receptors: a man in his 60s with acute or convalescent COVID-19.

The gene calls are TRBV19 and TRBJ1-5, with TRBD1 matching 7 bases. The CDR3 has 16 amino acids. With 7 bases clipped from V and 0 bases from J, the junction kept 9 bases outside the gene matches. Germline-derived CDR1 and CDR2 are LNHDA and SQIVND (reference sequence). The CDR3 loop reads CASNIEGAGSNQPQHF. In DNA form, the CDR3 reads TGTGCCAGTAACATTGAGGGGGCGGGTAGCAATCAGCCCCAGCATTTT. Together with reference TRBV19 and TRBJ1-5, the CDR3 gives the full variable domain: DGGITQSPKYLFRKEGQNVTLSCEQNLNHDAMYWYRQDPGQGLRLIYYSQIVNDFQKGDIAEGYSVSREKKESFPLTVTSAQKNPTAFYLCASNIEGAGSNQPQHFGDGTRLSIL.

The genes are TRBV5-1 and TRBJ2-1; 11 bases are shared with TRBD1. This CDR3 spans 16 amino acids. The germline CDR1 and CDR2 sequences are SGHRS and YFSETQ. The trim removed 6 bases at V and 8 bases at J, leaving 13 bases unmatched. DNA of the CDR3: TGCGCCAGCACACCTAGGGGACAGGGGGATTTGGATGAGCAGTTCTTC. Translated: CASTPRGQGDLDEQFF. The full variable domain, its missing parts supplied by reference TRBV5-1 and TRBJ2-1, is KAGVTQTPRYLIKTRGQQVTLSCSPISGHRSVSWYQQTPGQGLQFLFEYFSETQRNKGNFPGRFSGRQFSNSRSEMNVSTLELGDSALYLCASTPRGQGDLDEQFFGPGTRLTVL.

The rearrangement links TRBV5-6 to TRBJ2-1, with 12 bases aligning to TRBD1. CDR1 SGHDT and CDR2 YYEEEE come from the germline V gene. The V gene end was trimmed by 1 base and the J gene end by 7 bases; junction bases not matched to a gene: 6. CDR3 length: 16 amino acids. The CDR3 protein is CASSLRAGQGANEQFF. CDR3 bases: TGTGCCAGCAGCTTGCGGGCGGGACAGGGGGCAAATGAGCAGTTCTTC.

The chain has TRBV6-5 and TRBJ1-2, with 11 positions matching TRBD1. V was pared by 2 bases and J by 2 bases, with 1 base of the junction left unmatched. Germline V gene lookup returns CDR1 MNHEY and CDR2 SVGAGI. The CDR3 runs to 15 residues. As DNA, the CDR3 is TGTGCCAGCAGTTACGGACAGGGGGCCAACTATGGCTACACCTTC. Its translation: CASSYGQGANYGYTF.

CDR3 sequence (DNA): TGCAGCGTCCGCCAGGGGGCTGTGGGCACTGAAGCTTTCTTT. Its protein is CSVRQGAVGTEAFF. The J gene is TRBJ1-1, the V gene TRBV29-1; 8 bases map to TRBD1. CDR3 length: 14 residues. CDR1 and CDR2 (germline): SQVTM, ANQGSEA. V gave up 6 bases and J gave up 4 bases; unmatched junction bases: 10.